These 30 T cell receptor beta chains were sequenced from one sample in a study of control samples from healthy donors and cancer patients. Produced via immunoSEQ multiplex PCR; TCRdb's table is partial and in-frame only. Of 110,000 to 150,000 clones detected, roughly 90% appear once; the ten largest clones hold just under 5%. Sequences were obtained from blood. Source of these receptors: a man aged 25 to 40 in good health.

V gene TRBV6-2 or TRBV6-3 combines with J gene TRBJ2-7; TRBD2 agrees at 9 bases. This CDR3 has 15 residues. CDR1 is MNHEY and CDR2 is SVGEGT in the germline V gene. The V and J ends lost 2 bases and 1 base, in that order; junction bases with no gene match: 3. CDR3 sequence: CASSYSGGPSYEQYF. CDR3 nucleotides: TGTGCCAGCAGTTACAGCGGGGGGCCTTCCTACGAGCAGTACTTC.

This sequence joins TRBV7-2 and TRBJ2-3; the match to TRBD2 covers 9 bases. The CDR3 is made up of 15 amino acids. J was trimmed by 3 bases and V by 3 bases; bases with no gene match: 4. Germline V gene sequence: CDR1 SGHTA, CDR2 FQGNSA. The CDR3 is CASSFPLAGTDTQYF. DNA for the CDR3: TGTGCCAGCAGCTTTCCCCTAGCGGGAACAGATACGCAGTATTTT.

The CDR3 DNA sequence: TGCGCCAGCAGCTTTACAGGGAACTATGGCTACACCTTC. Translating gives CASSFTGNYGYTF. The chain recombines TRBV5-1 with TRBJ1-2; a weak D match, TRBD1 (6 bases). The CDR3 contains 13 residues. Trimming left V 2 bases short and J 2 bases short, with 7 bases between. CDR1 SGHRS and CDR2 YFSETQ come from the germline V gene.

The chain carries TRBV11-2 and TRBJ1-6; D remains ambiguous. V lost 3 bases and J lost 0, with 15 bases in between. CDR1 and CDR2 from the germline V gene are SGHAT and FQNNGV. The CDR3 is 18 residues long. CDR3 DNA sequence: TGTGCCAGCAGCTTGGACGCCTGGGCGAGCTCCTATAATTCACCCCTCCACTTT. As protein: CASSLDAWASSYNSPLHF.

The chain has TRBV7-2 and TRBJ2-7, with TRBD2 matching 7 bases. The germline V gene encodes CDR1 SGHTA and CDR2 FQGNSA. Germline trimming cut 3 bases from V and 0 bases from J; bases unmatched to any gene: 5. This CDR3 is 15 amino acids long. The CDR3 reads CASSFFTGGSYEQYF. The CDR3 nucleotides read TGTGCCAGCAGCTTCTTTACGGGAGGCTCCTACGAGCAGTACTTC.

CDR3 in amino acids: CASSQVKGWEKLFF. The CDR3 nucleotides are TGCGCCAGCAGCCAAGTGAAGGGTTGGGAAAAACTGTTTTTT. The chain joins TRBV4-3 to TRBJ1-4; the D is unclear. Germline loops: CDR1 LGHNA, CDR2 YSLEER. The CDR3 is 14 residues long. V was pared by 1 base and J by 8 bases, with 11 bases between.

The chain uses TRBV16 and TRBJ1-2, with a tentative D call TRBD1 (5 bases). The CDR3 sequence is 14 residues long. CDR1 KGHSY and CDR2 FQNENV come from the germline V gene. V was clipped by 3 bases and J by 5 bases, with 13 bases between them. The CDR3 protein is CASSHEDSDYGYTF. For the CDR3, the DNA is TGTGCCAGCAGCCACGAAGACAGTGATTATGGCTACACCTTC.

The chain is built from TRBV21-1 and TRBJ2-7; TRBD2, the table's D call, lacks a check against the DNA. TRBV21-1 is deemed a pseudogene. This CDR3 has 17 amino acids. CDR3 coding DNA: TGTGCCAGCAGCTGTAGGACTAGCTCCCTCCACACCTACGAGCAGTACTTC. The encoded protein is CASSCRTSSLHTYEQYF.

This chain joins TRBV18 and TRBJ1-3, with D unresolved. V lost 3 bases to trimming and J lost 3 bases, with 12 bases between them. Germline V gene lookup returns CDR1 KGHSH and CDR2 LQKENI. CDR3 size: 15 residues. CDR3 amino acids: CASSPSEAYGNTIYF. The CDR3 DNA reads as TGTGCCAGCTCACCCTCGGAGGCGTATGGAAACACCATATATTTT.

V gene TRBV29-1 combines with J gene TRBJ2-7; D tentatively fits TRBD1 or TRBD2 (6 bases each). Germline V gene data show CDR1 as SQVTM and CDR2 as ANQGSEA. The CDR3 is 14 amino acids. Trimming pared 4 bases from V and 3 bases from J, leaving 16 bases between. CDR3 nucleotide sequence: TGCAGCGTTGCCGTCGGGGGCATCGGCTACGAGCAGTACTTC. It encodes CSVAVGGIGYEQYF.

This chain uses TRBV7-8 with TRBJ1-2; D is perhaps TRBD1 (6 bases). V was pared by 6 bases and J by 8 bases, with 19 bases between. The CDR3 contains 14 residues. CDR1 and CDR2 from the germline V gene are SGHVS and FQNEAQ. For the CDR3, the DNA is TGTGCCAGCAGGGAAACTACAGGGACTGGGGGCTACACCTTC. This sequence encodes CASRETTGTGGYTF. Combining the CDR3 with reference TRBV7-8 and TRBJ1-2 gives the whole variable domain GAGVSQSPRYKVAKRGQDVALRCDPISGHVSLFWYQQALGQGPEFLTYFQNEAQLDKSGLPSDRFFAERPEGSVSTLKIQRTQQEDSAVYLCASRETTGTGGYTFGSGTRLTVV.

The rearrangement uses TRBV29-1 and TRBJ1-1; 10 bases match TRBD1. CDR3 length: 13 residues. Germline V gene data show CDR1 as SQVTM and CDR2 as ANQGSEA. With V trimmed by 8 bases and J by 2 bases, 5 bases remained unmatched. CDR3 loop: CSIKTGGNTEAFF. DNA for the CDR3: TGCAGCATCAAGACAGGGGGCAACACTGAAGCTTTCTTT. Variable domain in full (rest from reference TRBV29-1 and TRBJ1-1): SAVISQKPSRDICQRGTSLTIQCQVDSQVTMMFWYRQQPGQSLTLIATANQGSEATYESGFVIDKFPISRPNLTFSTLTVSNMSPEDSSIYLCSIKTGGNTEAFFGQGTRLTVV.

The rearrangement joins TRBV6-5 to TRBJ1-4; TRBD1 is a possible D gene (6 bases). CDR1 MNHEY and CDR2 SVGAGI come from the germline V gene. V gave up 8 bases and J gave up 5 bases, with 15 bases separating them. The CDR3 is 14 residues long. The CDR3, as DNA: TGTGCCAGCGGACCCGGGACAAGGAATGAAAAACTGTTTTTT. This translates into CASGPGTRNEKLFF.

This clone was seen just once. The V gene is TRBV29-1, the J gene TRBJ1-4, with D unclear. Deletions cut 2 bases from V and 7 bases from J, with 11 bases between. This CDR3 spans 13 amino acids. Germline assignment: CDR1 SQVTM and CDR2 ANQGSEA. This chain's CDR3 is CSVERGIGEKLFF. CDR3 sequence (DNA): TGCAGCGTTGAACGCGGCATAGGTGAAAAACTGTTTTTT.

This clone was seen only once. The chain combines TRBV5-6 with TRBJ2-3; a weak D match, TRBD2 (5 bases). Per germline, CDR1 SGHDT and CDR2 YYEEEE. This CDR3 spans 13 amino acids. Trimming cost V 4 bases and J 0 bases, with 6 bases left between them. The CDR3, as DNA: TGTGCCAGCAGCCCGGGAAGCACAGATACGCAGTATTTT. It yields the protein CASSPGSTDTQYF.

This clone appeared a single time. V gene TRBV5-5 combines with J gene TRBJ1-2, with D possibly TRBD1 on 6 matching bases. The CDR3 sequence is 14 residues long. The germline V gene encodes CDR1 SGHKS and CDR2 YYEKEE (reference sequence). Trimming removed 4 bases from V and 5 bases from J, with 15 bases in between. The DNA for the CDR3 is TGTGCCAGCAGCGGGGGCCCGGGAGGGTATGGCTACACCTTC. It encodes CASSGGPGGYGYTF.

This chain connects TRBV18 to TRBJ2-7, with 7 bases matching TRBD1. This CDR3 is 13 amino acids long. The V gene's germline CDR1 is KGHSH and CDR2 LQKENI. V shed 6 bases and J 2 bases; nucleotides not matched to a gene: 4. The CDR3 sequence: CASSRDSAYEQYF. The CDR3 DNA is TGTGCCAGCTCCCGGGACAGCGCCTACGAGCAGTACTTC.

The rearrangement uses TRBV11-2 and TRBJ1-6, with 7 bases matching TRBD1. This CDR3 has 16 residues. Germline trimming cut 1 base from V and 5 bases from J; bases unmatched to any gene: 5. In germline, CDR1 is SGHAT, CDR2 FQNNGV. CDR3 protein: CASSLGWDRDNSPLHF. The CDR3 region has the DNA TGTGCCAGCAGCTTAGGGTGGGACAGAGATAATTCACCCCTCCACTTT.

This chain connects TRBV6-5 to TRBJ1-1; no clear D gene. Germline V gene sequence: CDR1 MNHEY, CDR2 SVGAGI. There are 14 residues in the CDR3. Trimming removed 5 bases from V and 1 base from J, with 11 bases in between. The CDR3: CASSRTPGNTEAFF. CDR3 bases: TGTGCCAGCAGTCGGACTCCCGGGAACACTGAAGCTTTCTTT.

A few counts support this clone. V is TRBV6-2 or TRBV6-3 and J is TRBJ2-1; 11 nucleotides align to TRBD2. V was pared by 0 bases and J by 8 bases, with 9 bases of the junction left unmatched. Germline assignment: CDR1 MNHEY and CDR2 SVGEGT. This CDR3 comprises 17 residues. The CDR3 region is CASSYSMLAGGEYEQFF. For the CDR3, the DNA is TGTGCCAGCAGTTACTCGATGCTAGCGGGGGGAGAGTATGAGCAGTTCTTC.

The chain carries TRBV7-8 and TRBJ2-5, with a weak D call TRBD2 (7 bases). Germline V gene data show CDR1 as SGHVS and CDR2 as FQNEAQ. The CDR3 consists of 18 residues. Trimming took 2 bases from V and 2 from J, leaving 21 bases between them. CDR3 region: CASSLQWGRAGVQETQYF. For the CDR3, the DNA is TGTGCCAGCAGCTTACAGTGGGGGCGGGCGGGAGTTCAAGAGACCCAGTACTTC.

This chain joins TRBV25-1 and TRBJ1-5, with TRBD1 identical over 10 bases. The germline V gene encodes CDR1 MGHDK and CDR2 SYGVNS. Unmatched junction bases numbered 6, after V lost 2 bases and J lost 5 bases. There are 16 residues in the CDR3. Here the CDR3 DNA reads TGTGCCAGCAGTGAAACCGGACAGGGGGTGTATCAGCCCCAGCATTTT. Translating gives CASSETGQGVYQPQHF.

V gene TRBV21-1 combines with J gene TRBJ1-2. TRBV21-1 counts as a pseudogene. The length of the CDR3 is 16 residues. The CDR3 region has the DNA TGTGCCGGGGACTCGGGACGTCGGACGTGCTCCTATGGCTACACCTTC. This gives the protein CAGDSGRRTCSYGYTF.

The J gene is TRBJ2-1, the V gene TRBV18, with 12 bases fitting TRBD2. Trimming cost V 2 bases and J 0 bases; bases outside gene matches: 8. Germline V gene sequence: CDR1 KGHSH, CDR2 LQKENI. The CDR3 has 19 residues. As DNA, the CDR3 is TGTGCCAGCTCACCATTTCTCCTAGCGGGGGGGAGCTCCTACAATGAGCAGTTCTTC. This translates into CASSPFLLAGGSSYNEQFF.

This chain links TRBV4-3 with TRBJ2-7; no clear D gene. Germline V gene sequence: CDR1 LGHNA, CDR2 YSLEER. The CDR3 contains 13 residues. V lost 0 bases to trimming and J lost 5 bases, with 8 bases between them. The CDR3 DNA follows: TGCGCCAGCAGCCAAGATCTTGGGGACGAGCAGTACTTC. This encodes CASSQDLGDEQYF.

This chain connects TRBV6-1 to TRBJ1-2; 9 bases map to TRBD1. Germline assignment: CDR1 MNHNS and CDR2 SASEGT. CDR3 length equals 15 residues. The J segment lost 8 bases and the V segment lost 1 base, leaving 8 bases of the junction unmatched. CDR3 sequence (DNA): TGTGCCAGCAGTGAAGGGGGGGGGACAGGGATCGGCTACACCTTC. This encodes CASSEGGGTGIGYTF.

The chain recombines TRBV9 with TRBJ2-7; D is possibly TRBD1 or TRBD2 (6 bases each). Germline CDR1 reads SGDLS; CDR2 reads YYNGEE. This CDR3 region has 16 residues. Trimming took 2 bases from V and 3 from J, leaving 18 bases between them. The CDR3 DNA reads TGTGCCAGCAGCGTGGGGGGCACCGCTGGCGACTACGAGCAGTACTTC. Its translation is CASSVGGTAGDYEQYF.

The chain employs TRBV5-5 and TRBJ2-1; D unresolved. Per the germline V gene, CDR1 is SGHKS and CDR2 is YYEKEE (reference sequence). CDR3 size: 15 residues. Trimming stripped 0 bases from V and 9 bases from J, with 16 bases between. CDR3 amino acids: CASSLVLNNWGEQFF. The CDR3 region has the DNA TGTGCCAGCAGCTTGGTGCTAAACAACTGGGGTGAGCAGTTCTTC.

This sequence joins TRBV3-1 (or the pseudogene TRBV3-2) and TRBJ2-1, with D uncertain. The CDR3 has 15 amino acids. Trimming pared 4 bases from V and 7 bases from J, leaving 17 bases between. Germline CDR1 reads LGHDT; CDR2 reads YNNKEL (reference sequence). The CDR3 coding sequence is TGTGCCAGCAGCCGCACCCAATACCCCTCAAATGAGCAGTTCTTC. Translating gives CASSRTQYPSNEQFF.

The V call is TRBV2, the J call TRBJ1-4; perhaps TRBD1 as D (5 bases). CDR1 and CDR2 (germline): SNHLY, FYNNEI. Trimming cost V 7 bases and J 3 bases, with 12 bases left between them. CDR3 size: 14 residues. The CDR3 bases are TGTGCCAGCATCTGGGAACAGGCTAATGAAAAACTGTTTTTT. It specifies CASIWEQANEKLFF.